This TCR beta chain was profiled in a study of Graves' ophthalmopathy and Graves' hyperthyroidism. Findings and caveats of the study: Prediction of ophthalmopathy progression reached about 71% sensitivity and roughly 72% specificity.

As for this clonotype: What it binds is not known.

Using RNA transcripts, the TCR beta CDR3 regions were amplified. First-round RT-PCR used HTBI primers; second-round multiplex PCR followed. TCRdb re-derived calls from the multiplex PCR reads in MiXCR, one entry per CDR3 protein. This sample has about 1.2 million distinct CDR3 sequences, with about two fifths found just once. The sequence was obtained from an adult man with Graves' hyperthyroidism. The sample taken for sequencing was peripheral blood or thyroid tissue (not recorded which).

For the CDR3, the DNA is TGTGCCAGCAGCCAGGCCAGGGGCAGATCCTACGAGCAGTACTTC. Amino acids: CASSQARGRSYEQYF. This chain connects TRBV14 to TRBJ2-7, with a possible D match to TRBD1 (6 bases). CDR3 length: 15 residues. Trimming pared 3 bases from V and 1 base from J, leaving 13 bases between. Germline CDR1 reads SGHDN; CDR2 reads FVKESK.